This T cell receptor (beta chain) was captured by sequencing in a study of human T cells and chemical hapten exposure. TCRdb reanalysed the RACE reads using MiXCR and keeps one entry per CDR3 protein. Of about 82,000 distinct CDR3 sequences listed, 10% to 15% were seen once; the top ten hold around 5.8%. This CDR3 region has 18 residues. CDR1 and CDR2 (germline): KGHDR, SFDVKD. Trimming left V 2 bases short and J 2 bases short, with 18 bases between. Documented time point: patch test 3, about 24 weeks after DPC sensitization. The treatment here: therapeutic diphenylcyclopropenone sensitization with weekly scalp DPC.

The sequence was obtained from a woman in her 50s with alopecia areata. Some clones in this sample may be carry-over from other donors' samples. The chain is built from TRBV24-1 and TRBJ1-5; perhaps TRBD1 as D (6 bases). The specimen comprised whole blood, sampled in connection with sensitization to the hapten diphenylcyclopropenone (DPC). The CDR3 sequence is CATSDSSLTQGGNQPQHF. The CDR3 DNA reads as TGTGCCACCAGTGATTCCTCACTTACACAGGGAGGCAATCAGCCCCAGCATTTT.